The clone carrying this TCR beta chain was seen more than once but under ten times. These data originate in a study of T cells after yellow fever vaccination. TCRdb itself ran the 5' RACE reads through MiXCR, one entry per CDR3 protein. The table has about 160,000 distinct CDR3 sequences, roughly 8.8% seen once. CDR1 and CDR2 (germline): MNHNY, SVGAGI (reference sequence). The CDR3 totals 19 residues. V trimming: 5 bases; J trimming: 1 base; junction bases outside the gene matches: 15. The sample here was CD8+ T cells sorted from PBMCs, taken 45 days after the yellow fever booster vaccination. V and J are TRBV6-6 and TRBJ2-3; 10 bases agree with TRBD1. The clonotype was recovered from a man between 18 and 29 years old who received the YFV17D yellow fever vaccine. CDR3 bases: TGTGCCAGCAGTAACGACCGGGACAGGGGTCGGTTTCGCACAGATACGCAGTATTTT. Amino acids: CASSNDRDRGRFRTDTQYF.